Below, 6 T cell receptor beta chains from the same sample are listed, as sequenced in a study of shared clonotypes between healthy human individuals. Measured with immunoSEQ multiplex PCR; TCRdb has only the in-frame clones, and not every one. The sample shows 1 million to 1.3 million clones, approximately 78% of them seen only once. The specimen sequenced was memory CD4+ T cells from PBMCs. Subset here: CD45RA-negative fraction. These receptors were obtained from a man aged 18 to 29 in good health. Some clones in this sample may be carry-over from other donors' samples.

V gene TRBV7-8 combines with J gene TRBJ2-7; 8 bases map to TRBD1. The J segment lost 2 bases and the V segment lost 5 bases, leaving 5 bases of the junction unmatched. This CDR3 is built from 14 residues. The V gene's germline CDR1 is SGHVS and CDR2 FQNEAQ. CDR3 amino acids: CASSRQGFPYEQYF. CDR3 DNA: TGTGCCAGCAGCCGACAGGGGTTCCCCTACGAGCAGTACTTC.

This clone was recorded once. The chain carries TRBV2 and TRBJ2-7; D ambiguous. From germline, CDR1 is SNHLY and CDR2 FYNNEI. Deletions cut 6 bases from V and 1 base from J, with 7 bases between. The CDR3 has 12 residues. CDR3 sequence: CASRGNSYEQYF. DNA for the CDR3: TGTGCCAGCAGAGGAAATTCCTACGAGCAGTACTTC.

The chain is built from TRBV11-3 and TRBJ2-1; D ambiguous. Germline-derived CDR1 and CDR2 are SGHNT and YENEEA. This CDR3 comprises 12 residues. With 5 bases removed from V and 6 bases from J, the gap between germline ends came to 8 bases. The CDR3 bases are TGTGCCAGCAGCCAGGAAGGCAATGAGCAGTTCTTC. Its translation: CASSQEGNEQFF.

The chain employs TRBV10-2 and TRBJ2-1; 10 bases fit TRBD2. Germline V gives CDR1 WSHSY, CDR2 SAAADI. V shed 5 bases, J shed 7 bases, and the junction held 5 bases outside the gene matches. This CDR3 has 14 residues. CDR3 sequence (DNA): TGCGCCAGCAGTAGCGGGAGGGCCGGAAATGAGCAGTTCTTC. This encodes CASSSGRAGNEQFF.

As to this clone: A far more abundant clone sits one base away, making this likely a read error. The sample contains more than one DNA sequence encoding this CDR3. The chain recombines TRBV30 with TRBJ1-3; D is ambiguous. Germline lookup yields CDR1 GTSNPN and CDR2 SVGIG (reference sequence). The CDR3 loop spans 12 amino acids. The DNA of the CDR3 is TGTGCCTGGAGTGTAGTCGGAAACACCATATACTTT. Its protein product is CAWSVVGNTIYF.

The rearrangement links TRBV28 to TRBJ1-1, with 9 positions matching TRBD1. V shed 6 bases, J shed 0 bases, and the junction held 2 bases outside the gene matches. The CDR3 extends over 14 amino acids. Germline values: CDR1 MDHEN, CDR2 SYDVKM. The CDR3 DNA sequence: TGTGCCAGCAGAGGGACAGGGTTGAACACTGAAGCTTTCTTT. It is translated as CASRGTGLNTEAFF.